Shown below are 13 T cell receptor beta chains from a single sample sequenced in a study of T cell responses to AZD1222 COVID-19 vaccine. Here immunoSEQ multiplex PCR was the method, and the copy in TCRdb shows in-frame clones only, minus some. Here the sample spans tens of thousands of clones, approximately 80% being singletons. Sequencing was performed on peripheral blood, taken on day 0 of AZD1222 vaccination. These receptors originate from an adult in good health.

This chain connects TRBV7-8 to TRBJ2-7; 7 bases are shared with TRBD2. CDR3 length: 13 residues. V was clipped by 6 bases and J by 0 bases; unmatched bases: 2. In germline, CDR1 is SGHVS, CDR2 FQNEAQ. The CDR3 sequence: CASRWDYSYEQYF. The DNA of the CDR3 is TGTGCCAGCAGATGGGACTACTCCTACGAGCAGTACTTC.

The CDR3: CATSRKRLVPGELFF. The CDR3, as DNA: TGTGCCACCAGCAGAAAAAGACTAGTACCTGGGGAGCTGTTTTTT. The chain couples TRBV15 to TRBJ2-2; tentatively, D is TRBD2 (6 bases). V lost 2 bases and J lost 8, with 15 bases in between. Germline V gives CDR1 LNHNV, CDR2 YYDKDF (reference sequence). This CDR3 has 15 amino acids.

This sequence joins TRBV16 and TRBJ1-1, with D uncertain. The CDR3 has 16 amino acids. V lost 0 bases, J lost 0 bases, and 11 bases lay in between. CDR1 and CDR2 from the germline V gene are KGHSY and FQNENV. This CDR3 reads CASSQSVGRLNTEAFF. CDR3 sequence (DNA): TGTGCCAGCAGCCAATCGGTGGGCAGATTGAACACTGAAGCTTTCTTT. The variable domain in full, completed from reference TRBV16 and TRBJ1-1, reads GEEVAQTPKHLVRGEGQKAKLYCAPIKGHSYVFWYQQVLKNEFKFLISFQNENVFDETGMPKERFSAKCLPNSPCSLEIQATKLEDSAVYFCASSQSVGRLNTEAFFGQGTRLTVV.

This clone has a handful of counts. The chain employs TRBV2 and TRBJ2-3; D possibly matches TRBD1 or TRBD2 (6 bases each). Germline lookup yields CDR1 SNHLY and CDR2 FYNNEI. This CDR3 region has 14 residues. The V end was cut by 10 bases, the J end by 3 bases, with 17 bases between. For the CDR3, the DNA is TGTGCCACCACCTCCGGGGGCCGTACAGATACGCAGTATTTT. Amino acid sequence: CATTSGGRTDTQYF.

The rearrangement uses TRBV2 and TRBJ1-4; 8 bases are a match to TRBD1. After removal of 8 bases from V and 5 bases from J, the junction contained 7 bases not matched to a gene. The V gene's germline CDR1 is SNHLY and CDR2 FYNNEI. The CDR3 consists of 14 residues. The CDR3 sequence is CASRGRDRNEKLFF. The CDR3 DNA reads as TGTGCCAGCCGAGGACGGGACAGGAATGAAAAACTGTTTTTT.

For this clone: The same CDR3 can be traced to other DNA sequences in this sample. The CDR3 loop reads CASSGSRGPNSPLHF. The CDR3, as DNA: TGTGCCAGTTCTGGGTCACGAGGACCTAATTCACCCCTCCACTTT. The chain has TRBV19 and TRBJ1-6, with D uncertain. The V gene's germline CDR1 is LNHDA and CDR2 SQIVND (reference sequence). This CDR3 is 15 amino acids long. V was cut by 8 bases and J by 6 bases, with 17 bases left in between.

This rearrangement joins TRBV6-5 to TRBJ2-7; the D gene is possibly TRBD1 (6 bases). This CDR3 contains 16 residues. Per germline, CDR1 MNHEY and CDR2 SVGAGI. V lost 2 bases and J lost 1, with 15 bases in between. Written as DNA, the CDR3 is TGTGCCAGCAGTTACCTTGCCAGGGGAGTTTCCTACGAGCAGTACTTC. Residues: CASSYLARGVSYEQYF.

V and J are TRBV5-1 and TRBJ1-1; no clear D. V shed 5 bases and J shed 1 base, with 12 bases lying between them. Germline CDR1 and CDR2: SGHRS and YFSETQ. This CDR3 has 14 amino acids. CDR3 in amino acids: CASRRRDTNTEAFF. CDR3 in DNA: TGCGCCAGCAGAAGGAGGGATACGAACACTGAAGCTTTCTTT.

This clone appeared once. The chain has TRBV7-6 and TRBJ2-3; 9 bases are shared with TRBD2. Germline V gene lookup returns CDR1 SGHVS and CDR2 FNYEAQ. The CDR3 is 16 amino acids. The V and J ends lost 2 bases and 5 bases, in that order; junction bases with no gene match: 8. The CDR3 coding sequence is TGTGCCAGCAGCTTACGCAATAGCGGGGGAAGAGATACGCAGTATTTT. It is translated as CASSLRNSGGRDTQYF.

V gene TRBV4-1 combines with J gene TRBJ1-1, with 8 positions matching TRBD1. V gave up 3 bases and J gave up 7 bases; unmatched junction bases: 7. This CDR3 is 14 amino acids long. From germline, CDR1 is MGHRA and CDR2 YSYEKL. CDR3 amino acids: CASSQIDRGLEAFF. The CDR3 DNA follows: TGCGCCAGCAGCCAGATAGACAGGGGCCTTGAAGCTTTCTTT.

Only a few counts were recorded for this clone. The V call is TRBV11-1, the J call TRBJ1-6, with TRBD1 matching 7 bases. CDR1 and CDR2 from the germline V gene are SGHAT and FQDESV (reference sequence). The CDR3 consists of 14 residues. The junction had 3 bases not matched to a gene; V was cut back by 5 bases and J by 5 bases. CDR3 sequence (DNA): TGTGCCAGCAGCCCCAGGGGGAATAATTCACCCCTCCACTTT. It specifies CASSPRGNNSPLHF.

The chain links TRBV6-5 to TRBJ2-1; 10 positions agree with TRBD2. Germline V gene data show CDR1 as MNHEY and CDR2 as SVGAGI. The V and J ends lost 7 bases and 11 bases, in that order; junction bases with no gene match: 11. The CDR3 sequence is 14 residues long. The CDR3: CASKKSGGGNKQFF. As DNA, the CDR3 is TGTGCCAGCAAGAAGAGCGGGGGGGGCAACAAGCAGTTCTTC.

J is TRBJ1-2 and V is TRBV21-1. TRBV21-1 is a pseudogene locus. The CDR3 extends over 17 amino acids. CDR3 sequence: CASPFRAGEGSNYGYTF. The DNA of the CDR3 is TGTGCCTCCCCTTTCCGAGCGGGAGAAGGTTCAAACTATGGCTACACCTTC.